This entry lists 11 T cell receptor beta chains sequenced from one sample in a study of blood T cell repertoires in COVID-19. TCRdb's copy holds only in-frame clones and misses some; the assay was immunoSEQ multiplex PCR. Among some 300,000 clones, under 90% were seen once, and the ten largest hold approximately 1.8%. Specimen: peripheral blood. The receptors were sampled from a woman between 25 and 40 years old with COVID-19, enrolled during active disease.

The genes are TRBV12-3 or TRBV12-4 and TRBJ2-7, with no clear D. Trimming left V 2 bases short and J 1 base short, with 6 bases between. The CDR3 sequence is 13 residues long. CDR3 protein: CASSLYGSYEQYF. CDR3 coding DNA: TGTGCCAGCAGTTTATACGGGTCCTACGAGCAGTACTTC.

The chain has TRBV20-1 and TRBJ1-1; 8 nucleotides agree with TRBD1. CDR3 length: 17 amino acids. V lost 3 bases to trimming and J lost 4 bases; unmatched junction nucleotides: 16. Germline CDR1 reads DFQATT; CDR2 reads SNEGSKA (reference sequence). CDR3 amino acids: CSASSPGQGRGGTEAFF. In nucleotides, the CDR3 is TGCAGTGCTAGTTCGCCCGGACAGGGCAGGGGGGGCACTGAAGCTTTCTTT.

The chain's CDR3 is CASSLQGAEPYGYTF. DNA for the CDR3: TGTGCCAGCAGCTTGCAGGGGGCGGAACCTTATGGCTACACCTTC. The V call is TRBV5-4, the J call TRBJ1-2, with 8 bases aligning to TRBD1. V lost 1 base and J lost 5; bases outside the gene matches: 7. The CDR3 extends over 15 amino acids. Germline V gives CDR1 SGHNT, CDR2 YYREEE (reference sequence).

The chain couples TRBV28 to TRBJ1-1; tentatively, D is TRBD1 (6 bases). This CDR3 comprises 14 residues. Germline V gene data show CDR1 as MDHEN and CDR2 as SYDVKM. The V and J ends lost 7 bases and 0 bases respectively, with 12 bases between them. The CDR3 region has the DNA TGTGCCAGCAAACGGGGACAACTGAACACTGAAGCTTTCTTT. It specifies CASKRGQLNTEAFF.

V usage is TRBV11-2 and J usage is TRBJ1-1, with a possible D match to TRBD1 (5 bases). Trimming pared 0 bases from V and 1 base from J, leaving 12 bases between. The CDR3 is 16 amino acids. Germline V gene data show CDR1 as SGHAT and CDR2 as FQNNGV. CDR3 sequence reads: CASSLDRTRANTEAFF. Written as DNA, the CDR3 is TGTGCCAGCAGCTTAGATCGTACCAGGGCGAACACTGAAGCTTTCTTT.

This chain connects TRBV7-2 to TRBJ1-2; 7 positions agree with TRBD1. The CDR3 totals 14 residues. J lost 8 bases, V lost 0 bases, and 6 bases had no gene match. The germline V gene has CDR1 SGHTA and CDR2 FQGNSA. This CDR3 reads CASSLANRGGGYTF. CDR3 DNA: TGTGCCAGCAGCTTAGCTAACAGGGGAGGCGGCTACACCTTC.

The chain recombines TRBV15 with TRBJ2-2; 9 positions agree with TRBD1. Losses at the gene ends were 9 bases for V and 7 bases for J; bases not matched to a gene: 3. This CDR3 has 12 residues. Germline values: CDR1 LNHNV, CDR2 YYDKDF (reference sequence). The CDR3 protein is CATRQGGGELFF. CDR3 nucleotides: TGTGCCACGAGACAGGGGGGCGGGGAGCTGTTTTTT.

V gene TRBV28 combines with J gene TRBJ2-2, with a tentative D call TRBD2 (7 bases). CDR3 size: 14 residues. Germline V CDR1 and CDR2: MDHEN, SYDVKM. V was cut by 6 bases and J by 3 bases, with 11 bases left in between. CDR3 in amino acids: CASSEGGDTGELFF. The CDR3 coding sequence is TGTGCCAGCAGCGAAGGGGGGGACACCGGGGAGCTGTTTTTT.

The chain combines TRBV5-1 with TRBJ2-4, with D maybe TRBD1 (5 bases). The CDR3 spans 14 residues. Trimming shortened V by 4 bases and J by 4 bases, and 12 bases separated the two germline ends. Germline V lookup: CDR1 SGHRS, CDR2 YFSETQ. The CDR3 loop is CASSPQGLKNIQYF. DNA of the CDR3: TGCGCCAGCAGCCCCCAGGGCCTTAAAAACATTCAGTACTTC.

The chain couples TRBV27 to TRBJ1-2, with 10 nucleotides matching TRBD1. The CDR3 contains 14 residues. V lost 5 bases, J lost 4 bases, and 4 bases stayed unmatched. Germline lookup yields CDR1 MNHEY and CDR2 SMNVEV (reference sequence). As DNA, the CDR3 is TGTGCCAGCAGTCCCGGGACAGGGGTCTATGGCTACACCTTC. It is translated as CASSPGTGVYGYTF.

The chain couples TRBV20-1 to TRBJ1-1, with D possibly matching TRBD1 (6 bases). CDR1 and CDR2 (germline): DFQATT, SNEGSKA (reference sequence). The CDR3 extends over 11 amino acids. The V end was cut by 5 bases, the J end by 2 bases, with 6 bases between. Here the CDR3 reads CSAGTNTEAFF. The CDR3 DNA reads as TGCAGTGCTGGGACAAACACTGAAGCTTTCTTT.